Below, 2 T cell receptor beta chains from the same sample are listed, as sequenced in a study of blood T cell repertoires in COVID-19. Assay: immunoSEQ multiplex PCR; the TCRdb copy retains only in-frame clones and omits some. In the table there are about 34,000 clones, 90% of which are singletons. What was sequenced was peripheral blood. The receptor set was obtained from an older man with acute or convalescent COVID-19.

V and J are TRBV13 and TRBJ2-5; 8 nucleotides align to TRBD1. V shed 5 bases and J 5 bases; nucleotides not matched to a gene: 7. Germline V CDR1 and CDR2: PRHDT, FYEKMQ (reference sequence). The CDR3 extends over 14 amino acids. The chain's CDR3 is CASSVRTGQETQYF. The DNA of the CDR3 is TGTGCCAGCAGCGTCCGGACAGGGCAGGAGACCCAGTACTTC.

The chain carries TRBV9 and TRBJ2-7, with 7 bases matching TRBD1. The length of the CDR3 is 14 residues. Trimming removed 0 bases from V and 4 bases from J; junction bases left unmatched: 4. Germline V lookup: CDR1 SGDLS, CDR2 YYNGEE. The CDR3 DNA sequence: TGTGCCAGCAGCGTAGCGACAGGGCAATACGAGCAGTACTTC. It codes for CASSVATGQYEQYF.